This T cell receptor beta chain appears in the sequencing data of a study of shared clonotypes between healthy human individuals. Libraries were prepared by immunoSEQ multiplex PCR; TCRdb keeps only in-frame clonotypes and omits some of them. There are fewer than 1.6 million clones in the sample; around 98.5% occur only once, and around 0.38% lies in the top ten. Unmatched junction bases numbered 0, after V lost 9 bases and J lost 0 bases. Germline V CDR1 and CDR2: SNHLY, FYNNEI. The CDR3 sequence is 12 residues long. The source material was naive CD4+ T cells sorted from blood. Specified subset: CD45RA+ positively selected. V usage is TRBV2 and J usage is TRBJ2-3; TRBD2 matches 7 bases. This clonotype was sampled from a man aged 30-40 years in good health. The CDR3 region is CARGGSTDTQYF. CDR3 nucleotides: TGTGCCAGGGGGGGGAGCACAGATACGCAGTATTTT.